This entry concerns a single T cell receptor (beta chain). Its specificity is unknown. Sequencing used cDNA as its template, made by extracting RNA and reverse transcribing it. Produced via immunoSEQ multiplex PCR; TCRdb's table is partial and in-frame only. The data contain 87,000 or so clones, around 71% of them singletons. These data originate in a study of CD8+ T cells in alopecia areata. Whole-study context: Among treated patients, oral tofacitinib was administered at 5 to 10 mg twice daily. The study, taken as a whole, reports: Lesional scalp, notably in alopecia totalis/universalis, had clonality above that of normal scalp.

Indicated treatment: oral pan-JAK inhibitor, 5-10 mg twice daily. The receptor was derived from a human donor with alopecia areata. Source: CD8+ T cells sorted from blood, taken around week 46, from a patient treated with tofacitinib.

This CDR3 reads CASSLVWDRGIHEQYF. For the CDR3, the DNA is TGTGCCAGCAGCTTAGTCTGGGACAGGGGAATCCACGAGCAGTACTTC. V usage is TRBV11-2 and J usage is TRBJ2-7; 10 positions agree with TRBD1. This CDR3 contains 16 residues. After removal of 1 base from V and 5 bases from J, the junction contained 8 bases not matched to a gene. Germline lookup yields CDR1 SGHAT and CDR2 FQNNGV.